This TCR beta chain was recorded in a study of Tregs in tolerant kidney transplant recipients. Study-wide findings and caveats: Expanding Tregs on activated donor B cells appeared to best identify donor-specific TCRbeta clones.

Note on this clone: As yet, its antigen is unknown.

Sequencing used immunoSEQ multiplex PCR; TCRdb keeps in-frame clones, though not all of them. Found here are 100,000 to 150,000 clones, 92% of them singletons; the top ten hold roughly 0.63%. V lost 1 base and J 0 bases, leaving 6 bases between the germline ends. Germline CDR1 and CDR2: SGHVS and FQNEAQ. The CDR3 is made up of 14 amino acids. The clonotype comes from a human donor in good health. Sequencing used CD4+ T cells from blood. The rearrangement uses TRBV7-8 and TRBJ1-1; no firm D call. CDR3 DNA: TGTGCCAGCAGCTTAGGACGGCTGAACACTGAAGCTTTCTTT. Translating gives CASSLGRLNTEAFF.